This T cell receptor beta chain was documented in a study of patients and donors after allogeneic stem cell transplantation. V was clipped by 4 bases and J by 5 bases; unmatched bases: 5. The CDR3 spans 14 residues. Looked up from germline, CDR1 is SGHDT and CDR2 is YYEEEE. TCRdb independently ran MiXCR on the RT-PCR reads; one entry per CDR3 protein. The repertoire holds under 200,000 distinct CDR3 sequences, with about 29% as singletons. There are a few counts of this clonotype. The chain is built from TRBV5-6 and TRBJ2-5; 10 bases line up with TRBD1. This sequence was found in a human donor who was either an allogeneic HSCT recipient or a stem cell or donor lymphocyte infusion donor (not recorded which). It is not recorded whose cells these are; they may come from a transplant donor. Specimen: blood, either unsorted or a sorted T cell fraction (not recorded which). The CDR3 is CASSLGQGYETQYF. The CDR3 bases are TGTGCCAGCAGCCTGGGACAGGGGTATGAGACCCAGTACTTC.